The clone carrying this TCR beta chain was counted many times. Its antigen is currently unknown. MiXCR was run by TCRdb on the 5' RACE reads, yielding one entry per CDR3 protein. The sample gives fewer than 7,000 distinct CDR3 sequences, roughly an eighth of which show up once; around 9.8% is in the top ten. Time point noted: sample taken at primary tumor resection. These data come from a study of spatial heterogeneity in lung cancer. Losses at the gene ends were 7 bases for V and 3 bases for J; bases not matched to a gene: 8. Germline CDR1 and CDR2: LGHNA and YNFKEQ. The CDR3 is 14 residues long. Notes on the study in general: Expanded alpha and beta TCR counts within tumors tracked tumor mutation counts.

The gene calls are TRBV4-2 and TRBJ2-7; the match to TRBD2 covers 8 bases. The sequences come from lung tumor tissue, collected at surgery. This sequence originates from a male donor with early-stage non-small cell lung cancer. CDR3 sequence reads: CASTPSGTSYEQYF. For the CDR3, the DNA is TGTGCCAGCACCCCCTCCGGGACTAGCTACGAGCAGTACTTC.